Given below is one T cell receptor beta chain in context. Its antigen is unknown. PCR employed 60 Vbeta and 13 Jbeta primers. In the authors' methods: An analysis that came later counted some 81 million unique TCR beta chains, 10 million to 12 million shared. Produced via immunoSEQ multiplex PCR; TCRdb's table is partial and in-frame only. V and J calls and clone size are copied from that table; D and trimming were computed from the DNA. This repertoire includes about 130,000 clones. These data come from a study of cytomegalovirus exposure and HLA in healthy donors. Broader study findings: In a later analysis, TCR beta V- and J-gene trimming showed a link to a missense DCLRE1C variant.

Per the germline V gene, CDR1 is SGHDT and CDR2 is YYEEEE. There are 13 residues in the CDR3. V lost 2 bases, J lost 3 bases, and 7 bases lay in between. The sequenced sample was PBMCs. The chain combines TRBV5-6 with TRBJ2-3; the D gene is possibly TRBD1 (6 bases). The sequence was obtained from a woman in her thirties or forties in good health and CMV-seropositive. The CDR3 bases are TGTGCCAGCAGCTTCACAGGGACAGATACGCAGTATTTT. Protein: CASSFTGTDTQYF.